This T cell receptor (beta chain) was obtained from a study of shared clonotypes between healthy human individuals. Broader study findings: It was the non-shared clonotypes that had lower generation probabilities than clonotypes shared by all four donors.

In germline, CDR1 is SGDLS, CDR2 YYNGEE. V lost 0 bases and J lost 13; bases outside the gene matches: 9. The CDR3 runs 14 residues. Comments on this clone: Its specificity is unknown.

Genomic DNA belonging to each subset was distributed in equal measure over several immunoSEQ plates. Sequencing was performed with immunoSEQ multiplex PCR; in TCRdb, only in-frame clones are kept and a portion is missing. The top ten hold around 0.4% of the sample, which has approximately 2.3 million clones, roughly 93% seen once. All the donors were Caucasian adults who lived in Nashville, Tennessee. A CD45RA+ naive subset and a CD45RA-negative memory subset were split from CD4+ cells. Sequenced sample: naive CD4+ T cells from PBMCs. The subset is: CD45RA+ positively selected. The chain uses TRBV9 and TRBJ2-1, with 8 positions matching TRBD1. The receptor was derived from a man between 18 and 35 years old in good health. Some clones in this sample may be carry-over from other donors' samples. In DNA form, the CDR3 reads TGTGCCAGCAGCGTAGCGACAGGGGCTGCTGTTCAGTTCTTC. Its protein product is CASSVATGAAVQFF.